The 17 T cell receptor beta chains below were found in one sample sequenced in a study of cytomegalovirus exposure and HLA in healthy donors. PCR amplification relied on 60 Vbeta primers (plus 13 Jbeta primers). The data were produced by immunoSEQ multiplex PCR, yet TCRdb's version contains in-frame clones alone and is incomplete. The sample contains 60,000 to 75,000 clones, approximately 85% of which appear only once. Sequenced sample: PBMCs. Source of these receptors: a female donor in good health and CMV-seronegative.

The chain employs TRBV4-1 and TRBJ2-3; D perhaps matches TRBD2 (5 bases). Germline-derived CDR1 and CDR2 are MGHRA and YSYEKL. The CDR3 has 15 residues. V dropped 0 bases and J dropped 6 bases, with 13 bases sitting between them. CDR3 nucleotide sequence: TGCGCCAGCAGCCAAGATACGGGGATCGTGGATACGCAGTATTTT. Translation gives CASSQDTGIVDTQYF.

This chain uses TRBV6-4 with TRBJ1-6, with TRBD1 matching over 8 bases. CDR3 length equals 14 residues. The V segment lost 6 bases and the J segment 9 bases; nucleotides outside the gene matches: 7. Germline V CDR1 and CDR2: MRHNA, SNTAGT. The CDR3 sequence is CASREGQGSSPLHF. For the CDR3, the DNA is TGTGCCAGCAGGGAAGGACAGGGATCTTCACCCCTCCACTTT.

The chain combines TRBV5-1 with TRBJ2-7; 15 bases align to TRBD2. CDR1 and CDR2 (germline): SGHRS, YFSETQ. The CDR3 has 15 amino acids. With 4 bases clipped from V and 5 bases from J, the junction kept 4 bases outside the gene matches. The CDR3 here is CASSLGLAGGDEQYF. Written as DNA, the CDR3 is TGCGCCAGCAGCCTGGGACTAGCGGGGGGCGACGAGCAGTACTTC.

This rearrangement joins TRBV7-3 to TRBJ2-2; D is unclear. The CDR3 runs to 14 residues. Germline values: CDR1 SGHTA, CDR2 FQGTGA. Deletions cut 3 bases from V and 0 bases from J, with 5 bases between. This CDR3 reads CASSFVPNTGELFF. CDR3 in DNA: TGTGCCAGCAGCTTCGTCCCGAACACCGGGGAGCTGTTTTTT.

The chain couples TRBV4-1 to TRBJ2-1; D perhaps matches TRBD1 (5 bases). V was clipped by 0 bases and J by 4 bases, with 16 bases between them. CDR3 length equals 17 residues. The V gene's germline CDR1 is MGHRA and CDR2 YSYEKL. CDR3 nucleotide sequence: TGCGCCAGCAGCCAAGATGGTCGGGCCACAGGTTACAATGAGCAGTTCTTC. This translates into CASSQDGRATGYNEQFF.

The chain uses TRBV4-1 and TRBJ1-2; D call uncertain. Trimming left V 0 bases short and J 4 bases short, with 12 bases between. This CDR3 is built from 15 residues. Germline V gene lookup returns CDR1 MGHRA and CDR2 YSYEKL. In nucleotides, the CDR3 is TGCGCCAGCAGCCAAGAAAAGCCCGAGGTCTATGGCTACACCTTC. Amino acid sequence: CASSQEKPEVYGYTF.

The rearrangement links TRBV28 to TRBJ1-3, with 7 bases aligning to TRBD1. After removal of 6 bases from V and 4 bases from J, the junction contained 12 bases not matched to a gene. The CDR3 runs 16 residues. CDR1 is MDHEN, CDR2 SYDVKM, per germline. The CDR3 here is CASSPGQRSGGNTIYF. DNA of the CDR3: TGTGCCAGCAGCCCGGGACAGCGGTCCGGAGGAAACACCATATATTTT.

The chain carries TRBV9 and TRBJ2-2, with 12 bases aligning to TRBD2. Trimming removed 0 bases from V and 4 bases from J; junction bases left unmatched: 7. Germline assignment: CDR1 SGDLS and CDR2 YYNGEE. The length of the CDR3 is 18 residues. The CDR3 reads CASSVAGGLAGFTGELFF. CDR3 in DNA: TGTGCCAGCAGCGTAGCGGGAGGACTAGCGGGGTTCACCGGGGAGCTGTTTTTT.

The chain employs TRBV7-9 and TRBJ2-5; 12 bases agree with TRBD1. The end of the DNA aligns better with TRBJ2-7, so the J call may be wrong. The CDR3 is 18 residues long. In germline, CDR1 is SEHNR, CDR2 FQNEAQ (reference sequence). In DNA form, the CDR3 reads TGTGCCAGCAGCGACCGACCGTTCCGGGACAGGGGGCAAGACGAGCAGTACTTC. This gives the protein CASSDRPFRDRGQDEQYF.

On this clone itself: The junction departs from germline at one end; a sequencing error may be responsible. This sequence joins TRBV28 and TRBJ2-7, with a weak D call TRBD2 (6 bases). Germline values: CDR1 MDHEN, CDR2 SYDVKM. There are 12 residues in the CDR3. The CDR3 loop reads CASSLTGESVDF. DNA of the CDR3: TGTGCCAGCAGTTTGACGGGAGAGAGCGTGGACTTC.

The chain's CDR3 is CASSPVGTGRNTIYF. The CDR3 coding sequence is TGTGCCAGCAGTCCAGTTGGGACAGGTCGAAACACCATATATTTT. The chain uses TRBV7-2 and TRBJ1-3; 8 bases are shared with TRBD1. CDR3 length equals 15 residues. V lost 6 bases to trimming and J lost 5 bases; unmatched junction nucleotides: 9. Germline V gives CDR1 SGHTA, CDR2 FQGNSA.

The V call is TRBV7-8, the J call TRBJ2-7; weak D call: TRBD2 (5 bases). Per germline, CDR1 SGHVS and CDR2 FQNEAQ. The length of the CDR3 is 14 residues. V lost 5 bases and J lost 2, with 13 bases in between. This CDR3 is CASSPTGFPYEQYF. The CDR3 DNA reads TGTGCCAGCAGCCCGACGGGGTTCCCCTACGAGCAGTACTTC. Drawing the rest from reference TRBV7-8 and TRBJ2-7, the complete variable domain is GAGVSQSPRYKVAKRGQDVALRCDPISGHVSLFWYQQALGQGPEFLTYFQNEAQLDKSGLPSDRFFAERPEGSVSTLKIQRTQQEDSAVYLCASSPTGFPYEQYFGPGTRLTVT.

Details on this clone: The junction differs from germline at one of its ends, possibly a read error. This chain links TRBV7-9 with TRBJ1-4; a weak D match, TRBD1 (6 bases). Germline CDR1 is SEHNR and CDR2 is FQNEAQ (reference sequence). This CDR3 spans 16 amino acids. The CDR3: CSSSLGGAGISQKLFF. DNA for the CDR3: TGTTCCAGCAGCTTAGGGGGAGCTGGGATTTCCCAAAAACTGTTTTTT.

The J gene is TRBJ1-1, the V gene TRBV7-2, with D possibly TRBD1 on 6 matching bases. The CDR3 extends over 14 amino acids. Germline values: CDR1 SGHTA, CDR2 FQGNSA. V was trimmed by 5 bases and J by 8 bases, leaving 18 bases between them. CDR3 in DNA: TGTGCCAGCAGCCGACCCACAGGGTCCACCGAAGCTTTCTTT. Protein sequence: CASSRPTGSTEAFF.

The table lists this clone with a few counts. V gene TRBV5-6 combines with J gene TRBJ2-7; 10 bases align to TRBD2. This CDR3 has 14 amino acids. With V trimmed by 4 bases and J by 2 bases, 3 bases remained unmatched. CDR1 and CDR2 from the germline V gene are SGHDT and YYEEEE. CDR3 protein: CASSGSGGAYEQYF. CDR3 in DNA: TGTGCCAGCAGCGGGAGCGGGGGGGCCTACGAGCAGTACTTC.

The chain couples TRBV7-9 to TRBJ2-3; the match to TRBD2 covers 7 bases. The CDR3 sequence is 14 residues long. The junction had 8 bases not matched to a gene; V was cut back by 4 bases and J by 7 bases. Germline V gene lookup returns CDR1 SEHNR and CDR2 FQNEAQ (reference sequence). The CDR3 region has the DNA TGTGCCAGCAGCTCCTCTCGACTAGCCCATACGCAGTATTTT. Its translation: CASSSSRLAHTQYF. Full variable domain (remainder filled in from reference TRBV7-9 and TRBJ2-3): DTGVSQNPRHKITKRGQNVTFRCDPISEHNRLYWYRQTLGQGPEFLTYFQNEAQLEKSRLLSDRFSAERPKGSFSTLEIQRTEQGDSAMYLCASSSSRLAHTQYFGPGTRLTVL.

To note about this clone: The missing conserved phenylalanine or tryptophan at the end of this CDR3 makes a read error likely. The CDR3 region is CASSIGTGPSYEQYL. In DNA form, the CDR3 reads TGTGCCAGTAGTATAGGGACAGGGCCATCGTACGAGCAGTACCTC. The chain couples TRBV19 to TRBJ2-7, with 8 bases aligning to TRBD1. Germline assignment: CDR1 LNHDA and CDR2 SQIVND (reference sequence). There are 15 residues in the CDR3. Trimming took 1 base from V and 4 from J; bases not matched to a gene: 6.